This TCR beta chain is drawn from a study of T cells after yellow fever vaccination. The 5'RACE template-switching step produced TCR cDNA and added a universal primer site and UMIs. TCRdb ran MiXCR on the 5' RACE reads and lists one entry per CDR3 protein. The table has around 230,000 distinct CDR3 sequences, approximately 6.3% seen once. From germline, CDR1 is ENHRY and CDR2 SYGVKD. Trimming took 9 bases from V and 5 from J; bases not matched to a gene: 5. This CDR3 spans 13 amino acids. Material: CD4+ T cells sorted from PBMCs, obtained on the day of the yellow fever booster vaccination. This clonotype was obtained from a man aged 30 to 39 who received the YFV17D yellow fever vaccine. The chain joins TRBV10-3 to TRBJ1-5; the match to TRBD1 covers 9 bases. CDR3 DNA sequence: TGTGCCATACAACGACAGGGGGATCAGCCCCAGCATTTT. This translates into CAIQRQGDQPQHF.